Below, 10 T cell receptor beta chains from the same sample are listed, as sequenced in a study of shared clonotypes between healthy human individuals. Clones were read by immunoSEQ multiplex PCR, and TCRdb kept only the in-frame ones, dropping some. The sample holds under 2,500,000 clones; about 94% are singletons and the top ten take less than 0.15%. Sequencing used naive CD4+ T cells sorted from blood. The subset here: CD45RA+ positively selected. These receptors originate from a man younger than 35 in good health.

The CDR3 loop is CASRPPNSPLHF. The CDR3 DNA reads TGTGCCAGCAGGCCCCCGAACTCACCCCTCCACTTT. J is TRBJ1-6 and V is TRBV6-6; D remains unclear. This CDR3 spans 12 amino acids. The V gene's germline CDR1 is MNHNY and CDR2 SVGAGI (reference sequence). V was trimmed by 6 bases and J by 10 bases, leaving 10 bases between them.

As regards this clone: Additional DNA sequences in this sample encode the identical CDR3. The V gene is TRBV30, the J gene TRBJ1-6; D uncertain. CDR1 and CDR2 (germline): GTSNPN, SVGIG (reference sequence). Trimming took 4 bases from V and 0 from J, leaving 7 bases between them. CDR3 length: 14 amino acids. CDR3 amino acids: CAWTESSYNSPLHF. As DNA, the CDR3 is TGTGCCTGGACAGAAAGCTCCTATAATTCACCCCTCCACTTT.

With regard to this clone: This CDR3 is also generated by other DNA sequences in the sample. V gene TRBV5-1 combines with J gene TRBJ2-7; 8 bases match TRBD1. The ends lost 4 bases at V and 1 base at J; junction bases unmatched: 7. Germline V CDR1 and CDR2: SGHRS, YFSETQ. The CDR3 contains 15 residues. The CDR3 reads CASSLSGGPSYEQYF. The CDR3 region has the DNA TGCGCCAGCAGCCTATCAGGGGGCCCTTCCTACGAGCAGTACTTC.

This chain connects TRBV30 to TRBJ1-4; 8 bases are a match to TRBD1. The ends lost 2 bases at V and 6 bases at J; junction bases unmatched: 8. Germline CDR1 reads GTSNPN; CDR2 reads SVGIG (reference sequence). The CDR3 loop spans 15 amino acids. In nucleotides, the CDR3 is TGTGCCTGGAGTCCACAGGGGGGTAGTTATGAAAAACTGTTTTTT. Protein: CAWSPQGGSYEKLFF.

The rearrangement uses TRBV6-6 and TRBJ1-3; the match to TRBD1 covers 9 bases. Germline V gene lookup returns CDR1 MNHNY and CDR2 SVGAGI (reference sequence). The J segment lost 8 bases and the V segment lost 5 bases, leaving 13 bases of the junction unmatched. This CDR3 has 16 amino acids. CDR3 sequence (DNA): TGTGCCAGCAGTCCCCTGGGACAGGGTAAATTGTACACCATATATTTT. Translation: CASSPLGQGKLYTIYF.

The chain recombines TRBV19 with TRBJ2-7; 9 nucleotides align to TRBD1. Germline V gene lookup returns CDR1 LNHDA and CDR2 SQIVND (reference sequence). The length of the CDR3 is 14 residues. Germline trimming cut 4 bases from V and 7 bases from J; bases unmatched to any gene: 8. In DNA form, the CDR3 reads TGTGCCAGTAGTAACAGGGGGCGCCCGGGGGAGCAGTACTTC. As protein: CASSNRGRPGEQYF.

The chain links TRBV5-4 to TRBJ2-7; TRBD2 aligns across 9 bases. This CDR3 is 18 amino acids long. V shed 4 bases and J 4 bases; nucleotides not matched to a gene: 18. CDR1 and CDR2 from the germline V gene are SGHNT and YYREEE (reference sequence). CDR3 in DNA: TGTGCCAGCAGCCCCCCAGGTGCGGGAGGGAGCATCGTGTACGAGCAGTACTTC. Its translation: CASSPPGAGGSIVYEQYF. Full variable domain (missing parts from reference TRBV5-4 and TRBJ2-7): ETGVTQSPTHLIKTRGQQVTLRCSSQSGHNTVSWYQQALGQGPQFIFQYYREEENGRGNFPPRFSGLQFPNYSSELNVNALELDDSALYLCASSPPGAGGSIVYEQYFGPGTRLTVT.

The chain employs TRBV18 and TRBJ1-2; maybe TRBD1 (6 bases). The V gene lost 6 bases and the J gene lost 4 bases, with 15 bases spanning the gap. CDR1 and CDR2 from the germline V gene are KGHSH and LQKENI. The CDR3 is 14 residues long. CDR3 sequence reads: CASSSTGMVYGYTF. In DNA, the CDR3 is TGTGCCAGCTCCAGCACAGGGATGGTCTATGGCTACACCTTC.

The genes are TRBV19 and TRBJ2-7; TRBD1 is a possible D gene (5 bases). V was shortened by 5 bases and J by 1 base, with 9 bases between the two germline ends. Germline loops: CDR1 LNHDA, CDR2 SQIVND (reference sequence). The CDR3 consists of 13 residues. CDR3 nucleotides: TGTGCCAGTAGTGCAGGGATTTCCTACGAGCAGTACTTC. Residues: CASSAGISYEQYF.

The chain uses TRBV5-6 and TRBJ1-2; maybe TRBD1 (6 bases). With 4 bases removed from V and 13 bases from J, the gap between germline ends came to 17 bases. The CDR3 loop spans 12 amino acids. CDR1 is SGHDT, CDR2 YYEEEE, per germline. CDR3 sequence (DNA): TGTGCCAGCAGCGGGGGGCCAGGGGAAGGCACCTTC. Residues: CASSGGPGEGTF.